This T cell receptor (beta chain) is drawn from a study of blood T cell repertoires in COVID-19. Background on the study: T cells, B-cell-depleted T cells, or PBMCs provided the cDNA or gDNA that served as material.

There are 14 residues in the CDR3. V gave up 8 bases and J gave up 1 base; unmatched junction bases: 2. Germline V lookup: CDR1 MDHEN, CDR2 SYDVKM. Some clones are missing from TCRdb's copy, which holds only in-frame ones; the method was immunoSEQ multiplex PCR. The sample holds approximately 290,000 clones; approximately 86% are singletons and the top ten take about 2%. The sequenced sample consisted of peripheral blood. The chain carries TRBV28 and TRBJ1-3, with TRBD1 identical over 10 bases. The receptor was derived from a young man with active or convalescent COVID-19. CDR3 in amino acids: CASDRGQSGNTIYF. Here the CDR3 DNA reads TGTGCCAGCGACAGGGGGCAATCTGGAAACACCATATATTTT.